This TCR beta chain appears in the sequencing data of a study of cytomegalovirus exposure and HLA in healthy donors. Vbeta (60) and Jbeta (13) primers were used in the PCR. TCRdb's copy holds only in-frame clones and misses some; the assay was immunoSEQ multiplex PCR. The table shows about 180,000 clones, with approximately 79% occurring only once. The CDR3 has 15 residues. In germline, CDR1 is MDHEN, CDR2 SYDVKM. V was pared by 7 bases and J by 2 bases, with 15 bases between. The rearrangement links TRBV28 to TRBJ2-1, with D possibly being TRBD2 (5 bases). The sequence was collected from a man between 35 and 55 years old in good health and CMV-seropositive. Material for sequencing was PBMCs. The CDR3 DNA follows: TGTGCCAGCAATGAGCGGTCTTTCACCTACAATGAGCAGTTCTTC. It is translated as CASNERSFTYNEQFF.